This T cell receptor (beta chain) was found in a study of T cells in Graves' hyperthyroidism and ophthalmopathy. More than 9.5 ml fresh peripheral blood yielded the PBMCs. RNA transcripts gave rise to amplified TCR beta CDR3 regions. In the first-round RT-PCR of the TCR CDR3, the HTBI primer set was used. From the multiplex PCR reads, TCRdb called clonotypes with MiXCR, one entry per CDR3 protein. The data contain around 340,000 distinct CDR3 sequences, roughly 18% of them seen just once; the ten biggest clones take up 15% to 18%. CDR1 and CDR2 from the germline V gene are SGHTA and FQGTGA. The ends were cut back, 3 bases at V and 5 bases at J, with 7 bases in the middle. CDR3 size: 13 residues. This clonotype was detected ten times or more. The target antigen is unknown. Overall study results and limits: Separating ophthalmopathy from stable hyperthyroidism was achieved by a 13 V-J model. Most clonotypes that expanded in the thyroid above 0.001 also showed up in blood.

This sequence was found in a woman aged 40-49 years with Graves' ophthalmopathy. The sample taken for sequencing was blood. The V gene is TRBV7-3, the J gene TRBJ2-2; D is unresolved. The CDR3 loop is CASSFDPTGELFF. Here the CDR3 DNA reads TGTGCCAGCAGCTTTGACCCTACCGGGGAGCTGTTTTTT.